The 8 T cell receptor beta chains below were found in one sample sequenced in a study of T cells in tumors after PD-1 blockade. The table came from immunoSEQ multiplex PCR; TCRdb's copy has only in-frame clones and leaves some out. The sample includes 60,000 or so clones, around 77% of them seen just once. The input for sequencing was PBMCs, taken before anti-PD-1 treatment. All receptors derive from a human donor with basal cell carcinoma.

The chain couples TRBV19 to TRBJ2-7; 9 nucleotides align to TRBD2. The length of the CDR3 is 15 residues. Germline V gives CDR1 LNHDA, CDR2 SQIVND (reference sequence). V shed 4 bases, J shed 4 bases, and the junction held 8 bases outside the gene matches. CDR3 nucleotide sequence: TGTGCCAGTAGTACACGGGAGCGGGGGGTTTACGAGCAGTACTTC. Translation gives CASSTRERGVYEQYF.

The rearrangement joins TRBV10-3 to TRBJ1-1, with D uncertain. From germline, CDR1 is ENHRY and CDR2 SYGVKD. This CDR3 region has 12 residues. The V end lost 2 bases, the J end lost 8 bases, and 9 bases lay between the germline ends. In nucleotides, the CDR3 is TGTGCCATCAGTGAGCCGGGAGCGGAAGCTTTCTTT. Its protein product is CAISEPGAEAFF.

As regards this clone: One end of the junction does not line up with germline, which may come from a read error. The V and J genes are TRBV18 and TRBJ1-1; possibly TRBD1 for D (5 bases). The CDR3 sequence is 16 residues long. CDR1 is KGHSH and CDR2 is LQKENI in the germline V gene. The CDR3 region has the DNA TGTGCCAGCTCACCAACGTTCGGGGCGGGTGGCACTGAAGTTTTCTTT. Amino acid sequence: CASSPTFGAGGTEVFF. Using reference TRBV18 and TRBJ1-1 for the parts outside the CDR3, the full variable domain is NAGVMQNPRHLVRRRGQEARLRCSPMKGHSHVYWYRQLPEEGLKFMVYLQKENIIDESGMPKERFSAEFPKEGPSILRIQQVVRGDSAAYFCASSPTFGAGGTEVFFGQGTRLTVV.

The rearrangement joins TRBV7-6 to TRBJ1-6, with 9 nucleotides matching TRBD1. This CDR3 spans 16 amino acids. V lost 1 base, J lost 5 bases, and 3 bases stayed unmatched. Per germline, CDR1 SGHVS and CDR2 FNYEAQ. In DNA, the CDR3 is TGTGCCAGCAGCTTAGGGGGGACAGGGAATAATTCACCCCTCCACTTT. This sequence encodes CASSLGGTGNNSPLHF.

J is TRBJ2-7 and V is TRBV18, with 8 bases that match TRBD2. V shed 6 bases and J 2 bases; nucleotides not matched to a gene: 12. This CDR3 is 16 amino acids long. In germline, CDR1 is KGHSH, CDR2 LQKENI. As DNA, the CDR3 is TGTGCCAGCTCCCGGGGGGAGCGGGGGTTGACCTACGAGCAGTACTTC. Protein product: CASSRGERGLTYEQYF. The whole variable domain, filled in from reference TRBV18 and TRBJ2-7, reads NAGVMQNPRHLVRRRGQEARLRCSPMKGHSHVYWYRQLPEEGLKFMVYLQKENIIDESGMPKERFSAEFPKEGPSILRIQQVVRGDSAAYFCASSRGERGLTYEQYFGPGTRLTVT.

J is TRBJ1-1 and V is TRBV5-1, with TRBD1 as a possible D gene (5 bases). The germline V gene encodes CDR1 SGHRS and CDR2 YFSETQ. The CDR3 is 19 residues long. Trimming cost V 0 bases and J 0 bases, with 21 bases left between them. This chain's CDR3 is CASSLAGGSSNWMNTEAFF. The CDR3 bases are TGCGCCAGCAGCTTGGCGGGGGGTTCTTCAAACTGGATGAACACTGAAGCTTTCTTT.

CDR3 sequence reads: CASSELGNTIYF. The CDR3 DNA sequence: TGTGCCAGCAGTGAACTGGGAAACACCATATATTTT. The J gene is TRBJ1-3, the V gene TRBV2; D not certain. The germline V and J ends were trimmed by 2 bases and 4 bases, with 3 bases remaining between them. This CDR3 is 12 amino acids long. The germline V gene has CDR1 SNHLY and CDR2 FYNNEI. Variable domain in full (rest from reference TRBV2 and TRBJ1-3): EPEVTQTPSHQVTQMGQEVILRCVPISNHLYFYWYRQILGQKVEFLVSFYNNEISEKSEIFDDQFSVERPDGSNFTLKIRSTKLEDSAMYFCASSELGNTIYFGEGSWLTVV.

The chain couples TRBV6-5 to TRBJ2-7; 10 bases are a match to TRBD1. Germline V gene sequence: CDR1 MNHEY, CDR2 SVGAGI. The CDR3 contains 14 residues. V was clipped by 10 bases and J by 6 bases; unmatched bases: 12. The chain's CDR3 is CATTGTGDLTEQYF. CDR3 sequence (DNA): TGTGCCACCACCGGGACAGGGGATCTTACCGAGCAGTACTTC.